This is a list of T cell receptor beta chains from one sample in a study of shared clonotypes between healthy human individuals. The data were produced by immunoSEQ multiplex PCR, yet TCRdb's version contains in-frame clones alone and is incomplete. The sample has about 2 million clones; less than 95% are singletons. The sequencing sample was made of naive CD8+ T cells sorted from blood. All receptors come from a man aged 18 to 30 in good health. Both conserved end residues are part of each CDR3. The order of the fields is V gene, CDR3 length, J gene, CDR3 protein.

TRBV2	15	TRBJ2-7	CASSEGQGRPYEQYF
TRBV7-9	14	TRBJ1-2	CASSLSIRDSRASF
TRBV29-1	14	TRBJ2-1	CSVDSGGRYNEQFF
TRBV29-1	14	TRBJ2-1	CSVEGSLYPNEQFF
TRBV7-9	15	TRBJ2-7	CASSLGEGRAYEQYF
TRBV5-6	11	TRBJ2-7	CASSSTGEQYF
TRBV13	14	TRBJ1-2	CASSSGQQNYGYTF
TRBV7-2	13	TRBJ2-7	CATSRDLASEQYF
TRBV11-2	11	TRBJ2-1	CASSWGNEQFF
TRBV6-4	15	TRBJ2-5	CASSDKNRAQETQYF
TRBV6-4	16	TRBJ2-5	CASPETGLCLLETQYF
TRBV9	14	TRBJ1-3	CASSPEGSGNTIYF
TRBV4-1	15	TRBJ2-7	CASSRSVTEAYEQYF
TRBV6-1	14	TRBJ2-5	CASSLTGIRETQYF
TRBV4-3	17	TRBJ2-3	CASSQDRQGAETDTQYF
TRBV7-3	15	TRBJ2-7	CASSSRGRTGREQYF
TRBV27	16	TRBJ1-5	CASSLGQGSGNQPQHF